The source of this TCR beta chain is a study of tumour-infiltrating T cells in Burkitt lymphoma. Study as a whole: Productive clonality predicted overall and progression-free survival.

Profiling relied on immunoSEQ multiplex PCR, and the TCRdb table lists in-frame clones only, not all of them. Among approximately 4,000 clones, approximately 16% were seen once, and the ten largest hold approximately 14%. The CDR3 length is 14 residues. Germline CDR1 reads MNHNS; CDR2 reads SASEGT. Trimming removed 3 bases from V and 6 bases from J, with 14 bases in between. What was sequenced was tumor tissue. The sequence was collected from a human donor with diffuse large B-cell lymphoma. Some clones in this sample may be carry-over from other donors' samples. This rearrangement joins TRBV6-1 to TRBJ1-2, with D hard to call. CDR3 loop: CASSEREGVDGYTF. The DNA of the CDR3 is TGTGCCAGCAGTGAGAGAGAAGGAGTAGATGGCTACACCTTC.